These T cell receptor beta chains were read from a single sample in a study of identical twins. TCRdb re-called the 5' RACE reads with MiXCR, one entry per CDR3 protein. The top ten hold around 3.1% of the sample, which has 450,000 to 650,000 distinct CDR3 sequences, around a tenth seen once. The data also belong to a second study, concerning yellow fever vaccine responses in identical twins.

Sequenced sample: PBMCs. These TCRs come from a young woman in good health. The CDR3 runs from the conserved cysteine through the conserved F or W. Where a row states a size, it is once, few, many or the class of an expanded clone; other rows omit it.

>-|TRBV20-1|TRBJ2-1
CSASSTGRSDEQFF
>-|TRBV5-1|TRBJ2-7
CASSLAHQGASYEQYF
>many|TRBV5-6|TRBJ2-1
CASSLLDVYNEQFF
>-|TRBV5-5|TRBJ2-7
CASSLGYRDGSYEQYF
>few|TRBV15|TRBJ1-2
CATSTQGPLYGYTF
>-|TRBV28|TRBJ2-1
CASRPPAQYNEQFF
>few|TRBV11-3|TRBJ2-7
CASSSNSESYEQYF
>few|TRBV11-2|TRBJ2-7
CASSQGLAGGLRYEQYF
>few|TRBV30|TRBJ1-2
CAWGALGYTF
>few|TRBV24-1|TRBJ2-3
CATSDPTSGGTDTQYF
>many|TRBV5-1|TRBJ1-2
CASSPTPGSYGYTF
>few|TRBV6-1|TRBJ2-7
CASSNTWGYEQYF
>many|TRBV7-9|TRBJ1-2
CASSLGGLGGSYGYTF